Sequencing of this TCR beta chain was carried out in a study of cytomegalovirus exposure and HLA in healthy donors. Study-wide context: From about 179 million T cells, an earlier analysis saw approximately 110 million unique TCR beta sequences. Overall study findings and caveats: Certain sequence variants were highly shared and formed a cluster, and this cluster was likely a sequencing artifact.

CDR3 length equals 14 residues. The V end was cut by 4 bases, the J end by 0 bases, with 10 bases between. Germline CDR1 reads MNHEY; CDR2 reads SMNVEV (reference sequence). Primers included in the PCR were 60 Vbeta and 13 Jbeta primers. Data came from immunoSEQ multiplex PCR; TCRdb stores just in-frame clones and leaves some out. The data contain fewer than 100,000 clones, about 70% of them seen just once; the ten biggest clones take up 1.2%. On this clone: The antigen is not known.

The receptor was isolated from a female donor in good health and CMV-seronegative. Specimen: PBMCs. The chain joins TRBV27 to TRBJ2-7; TRBD2 is a possible D gene (6 bases). The CDR3 here is CASSSGLSSYEQYF. The CDR3 DNA reads as TGTGCCAGCAGTTCGGGACTTAGCTCCTACGAGCAGTACTTC.